A single sample is the source of the 28 T cell receptor beta chains below, sequenced in a study of blood T cell repertoires in COVID-19. Only in-frame clones appear in the TCRdb table, and some are missing; sequencing was by immunoSEQ multiplex PCR. The sample consists of over 200,000 clones, 89% of them appearing once. Sequences were obtained from peripheral blood. These receptors were collected from a man aged 55 to 69 who had recovered from COVID-19.

The V gene is TRBV14, the J gene TRBJ1-4; weak D call: TRBD1 (5 bases). The V gene lost 0 bases and the J gene lost 1 base, with 24 bases spanning the gap. CDR3 size: 21 residues. The V gene's germline CDR1 is SGHDN and CDR2 FVKESK. CDR3 sequence: CASSQEGGAVIGGLTNEKLFF. CDR3 DNA: TGTGCCAGCAGCCAAGAGGGAGGGGCCGTTATCGGCGGGTTAACTAATGAAAAACTGTTTTTT.

The chain combines TRBV7-2 with TRBJ2-7; no definite D call. Deletions cut 2 bases from V and 6 bases from J, with 17 bases between. This CDR3 is built from 15 residues. Looked up from germline, CDR1 is SGHTA and CDR2 is FQGNSA. This CDR3 reads CASSLMKVTGSEQYF. DNA of the CDR3: TGTGCCAGCAGCTTAATGAAGGTAACGGGTAGCGAGCAGTACTTC. Using reference TRBV7-2 and TRBJ2-7 for the parts outside the CDR3, the full variable domain is GAGVSQSPSNKVTEKGKDVELRCDPISGHTALYWYRQSLGQGLEFLIYFQGNSAPDKSGLPSDRFSAERTGGSVSTLTIQRTQQEDSAVYLCASSLMKVTGSEQYFGPGTRLTVT.

The chain couples TRBV27 to TRBJ2-7, with a tentative D call TRBD1 (5 bases). V shed 2 bases and J shed 6 bases, with 11 bases lying between them. The CDR3 contains 13 residues. Per germline, CDR1 MNHEY and CDR2 SMNVEV (reference sequence). The CDR3 reads CASSLTGRVEQYF. CDR3 nucleotides: TGTGCCAGCAGTTTAACGGGCAGGGTCGAGCAGTACTTC.

The chain joins TRBV28 to TRBJ2-1; 13 bases line up with TRBD2. Germline assignment: CDR1 MDHEN and CDR2 SYDVKM. V dropped 3 bases and J dropped 9; count of bases not matched to a gene: 5. The CDR3 totals 15 residues. The DNA of the CDR3 is TGTGCCAGCAGTTTCCCGGGACTAGCGGGAATTGAGCAGTTCTTC. Encoded protein: CASSFPGLAGIEQFF.

The chain is built from TRBV7-6 and TRBJ2-3, with TRBD2 as a possible D gene (6 bases). This CDR3 contains 15 residues. V gave up 4 bases and J gave up 4 bases, with 15 bases separating them. Per germline, CDR1 SGHVS and CDR2 FNYEAQ. CDR3 in amino acids: CASSSRGAVADTQYF. The DNA for the CDR3 is TGTGCCAGCAGCTCCCGCGGGGCTGTGGCAGATACGCAGTATTTT.

This chain links TRBV7-9 with TRBJ2-1; D may be TRBD2 (5 bases). The germline V and J ends were trimmed by 4 bases and 5 bases, with 6 bases remaining between them. The CDR3 length is 12 residues. Germline V gene lookup returns CDR1 SEHNR and CDR2 FQNEAQ (reference sequence). CDR3 bases: TGTGCCAGCAGCTCGAGGGACAATGAGCAGTTCTTC. Encoded protein: CASSSRDNEQFF.

V gene TRBV6-4 combines with J gene TRBJ1-2, with 7 bases that match TRBD1. There are 13 residues in the CDR3. Germline values: CDR1 MRHNA, CDR2 SNTAGT. With 4 bases clipped from V and 5 bases from J, the junction kept 4 bases outside the gene matches. The CDR3 DNA is TGTGCCAGCAGTGTGGGCAGGGGGTATGGCTACACCTTC. Residues: CASSVGRGYGYTF.

This rearrangement joins TRBV2 to TRBJ2-3; 10 bases align to TRBD2. V gave up 6 bases and J gave up 5 bases; unmatched junction bases: 11. This CDR3 has 16 amino acids. Germline CDR1 SNHLY, CDR2 FYNNEI. Here the CDR3 DNA reads TGTGCCAGCAGCTGGGGGAGCGGGGGGGCCGGAGATACGCAGTATTTT. It encodes CASSWGSGGAGDTQYF.

There are a few counts of this clone. This chain uses TRBV5-1 with TRBJ1-1; D is ambiguous. The CDR3 spans 14 residues. V was cut by 4 bases and J by 0 bases, with 10 bases left in between. Germline-derived CDR1 and CDR2 are SGHRS and YFSETQ. CDR3 sequence: CASSRASLNTEAFF. The CDR3 coding sequence is TGCGCCAGCAGCCGTGCGTCCCTGAACACTGAAGCTTTCTTT.

CDR3 sequence reads: CASSLALEQYF. Written as DNA, the CDR3 is TGTGCCAGCAGCTTGGCCCTCGAGCAGTACTTC. The chain is built from TRBV5-4 and TRBJ2-7; D unresolved. The germline V gene has CDR1 SGHNT and CDR2 YYREEE (reference sequence). This CDR3 is 11 amino acids long. Trimming left V 0 bases short and J 6 bases short, with 4 bases between.

The rearrangement joins TRBV9 to TRBJ1-2, with no clear D. V was shortened by 3 bases and J by 4 bases, with 7 bases between the two germline ends. CDR3 size: 12 residues. Germline V lookup: CDR1 SGDLS, CDR2 YYNGEE. Written as DNA, the CDR3 is TGTGCCAGCAGCGGCAACATCTATGGCTACACCTTC. It specifies CASSGNIYGYTF.

The genes are TRBV5-4 and TRBJ2-2; D is perhaps TRBD1 (6 bases). The CDR3 has 15 amino acids. Per the germline V gene, CDR1 is SGHNT and CDR2 is YYREEE (reference sequence). V gave up 4 bases and J gave up 6 bases, with 16 bases separating them. The CDR3 nucleotides are TGTGCCAGCAGCCCGGGGACAAGTGTTCCCGGGGAGCTGTTTTTT. Translation: CASSPGTSVPGELFF.

The V call is TRBV14, the J call TRBJ2-3; TRBD1 is a possible D gene (6 bases). The V and J ends lost 1 base and 4 bases respectively, with 15 bases between them. Per germline, CDR1 SGHDN and CDR2 FVKESK. This CDR3 spans 16 amino acids. CDR3 sequence (DNA): TGTGCCAGCAGCCAAGGGGGGAGCAGGGGTGCAGATACGCAGTATTTT. Protein sequence: CASSQGGSRGADTQYF.

The CDR3 nucleotides read TGTGCCAGCAGGGGGCAGAACAATCAGCCCCAGCATTTT. Its translation: CASRGQNNQPQHF. V gene TRBV6-5 combines with J gene TRBJ1-5; a weak D match, TRBD1 (5 bases). The CDR3 is 13 amino acids. Trimming removed 6 bases from V and 3 bases from J, with 9 bases in between. Germline CDR1 and CDR2: MNHEY and SVGAGI.

This chain connects TRBV13 to TRBJ2-7; perhaps TRBD2 as D (5 bases). This CDR3 is 14 amino acids long. Looked up from germline, CDR1 is PRHDT and CDR2 is FYEKMQ (reference sequence). V lost 3 bases and J 1 base, leaving 10 bases between the germline ends. The CDR3 region is CASSLRVKSYEQYF. CDR3 in DNA: TGTGCCAGCAGCTTGAGGGTTAAATCCTACGAGCAGTACTTC. The whole variable domain, remainder taken from reference TRBV13 and TRBJ2-7, is AAGVIQSPRHLIKEKRETATLKCYPIPRHDTVYWYQQGPGQDPQFLISFYEKMQSDKGSIPDRFSAQQFSDYHSELNMSSLELGDSALYFCASSLRVKSYEQYFGPGTRLTVT.

V is TRBV5-1 and J is TRBJ2-1; 12 bases are a match to TRBD2. Trimming at V came to 0 bases and at J to 8 bases, leaving 6 bases not matched to a gene. Germline values: CDR1 SGHRS, CDR2 YFSETQ. This CDR3 spans 16 amino acids. The CDR3 DNA is TGCGCCAGCAGCTTGGGAGCTAGCGGGAGGGGAGATGAGCAGTTCTTC. It is translated as CASSLGASGRGDEQFF.

The J gene is TRBJ1-5, the V gene TRBV28; the D is unclear. CDR1 and CDR2 from the germline V gene are MDHEN and SYDVKM. V lost 8 bases to trimming and J lost 6 bases, with 17 bases between them. CDR3 length equals 14 residues. The CDR3 DNA follows: TGTGCCAGCGGGGAGGGAGGGCTCGGTCAGCCCCAGCATTTT. Amino acid sequence: CASGEGGLGQPQHF.

For this clone: The junction differs from germline at one of its ends, possibly a read error. This chain joins TRBV6-6 and TRBJ1-2; a weak D match, TRBD1 (5 bases). Germline V gene sequence: CDR1 MNHNY, CDR2 SVGAGI (reference sequence). This CDR3 has 15 residues. In DNA, the CDR3 is TGTGCCAGCAGTTACTCGTTGGGGCCCACCGCAAGAGGCGGCTTC. This sequence encodes CASSYSLGPTARGGF.

V is TRBV10-3 and J is TRBJ2-1, with TRBD2 matching over 13 bases. Germline trimming cut 4 bases from V and 5 bases from J; bases unmatched to any gene: 2. CDR3 size: 15 residues. Germline V gene data show CDR1 as ENHRY and CDR2 as SYGVKD. In DNA, the CDR3 is TGTGCCATCAGTGGTGGGACTAGCGGGAACAATGAGCAGTTCTTC. Translation: CAISGGTSGNNEQFF.

V usage is TRBV28 and J usage is TRBJ1-2; possible D gene TRBD1, 5 bases. The CDR3 has 15 amino acids. V lost 7 bases and J lost 0, with 15 bases in between. Per germline, CDR1 MDHEN and CDR2 SYDVKM. DNA of the CDR3: TGTGCCAGCACCTCAGGGCCGGGCTCTAACTATGGCTACACCTTC. Translating it yields CASTSGPGSNYGYTF.

There are a few counts of this clone. The chain recombines TRBV6-6 with TRBJ1-2; weak D call: TRBD1 (5 bases). Per the germline V gene, CDR1 is MNHNY and CDR2 is SVGAGI (reference sequence). V dropped 5 bases and J dropped 7 bases, with 8 bases sitting between them. The CDR3 is 11 amino acids. CDR3 in amino acids: CASSARVGYTF. Written as DNA, the CDR3 is TGTGCCAGCAGTGCCAGGGTTGGCTACACCTTC.

This clone has a handful of counts. The chain links TRBV11-1 to TRBJ2-3; 7 bases match TRBD1. The CDR3 covers 16 residues. Germline V CDR1 and CDR2: SGHAT, FQDESV (reference sequence). With 5 bases clipped from V and 2 bases from J, the junction kept 10 bases outside the gene matches. The CDR3 DNA follows: TGTGCCAGCAGCCCAGCCCAGACAGGGACCACAGATACGCAGTATTTT. Residues: CASSPAQTGTTDTQYF.

This rearrangement joins TRBV6-5 to TRBJ2-1, with 9 bases aligning to TRBD1. CDR3 size: 15 residues. CDR1 and CDR2 (germline): MNHEY, SVGAGI. Trimming at V came to 5 bases and at J to 6 bases, leaving 8 bases not matched to a gene. CDR3 nucleotides: TGTGCCAGCAGTCCCTTGTCGGACAGGGGCAATGAGCAGTTCTTC. It specifies CASSPLSDRGNEQFF.

The chain employs TRBV30 and TRBJ1-4; weak D call: TRBD1 (6 bases). CDR3 size: 13 residues. Germline CDR1 is GTSNPN and CDR2 is SVGIG (reference sequence). V dropped 8 bases and J dropped 6 bases, with 16 bases sitting between them. CDR3 loop: CAQAGEWDEKLFF. Written as DNA, the CDR3 is TGTGCCCAAGCAGGGGAGTGGGATGAAAAACTGTTTTTT.

The chain carries TRBV14 and TRBJ2-1; 10 bases are shared with TRBD2. Germline values: CDR1 SGHDN, CDR2 FVKESK. The CDR3 has 16 residues. Trimming removed 2 bases from V and 4 bases from J; junction bases left unmatched: 5. The CDR3 protein is CASSQNLAGVYNEQFF. The CDR3, as DNA: TGTGCCAGCAGCCAAAACCTAGCGGGGGTTTACAATGAGCAGTTCTTC. Together with reference TRBV14 and TRBJ2-1, the CDR3 gives the full variable domain: EAGVTQFPSHSVIEKGQTVTLRCDPISGHDNLYWYRRVMGKEIKFLLHFVKESKQDESGMPNNRFLAERTGGTYSTLKVQPAELEDSGVYFCASSQNLAGVYNEQFFGPGTRLTVL.

This sequence joins TRBV6-5 and TRBJ2-3, with D tentatively TRBD2 (6 bases). The germline gives CDR1 MNHEY, CDR2 SVGAGI. The length of the CDR3 is 12 residues. The V gene lost 6 bases and the J gene lost 5 bases, with 9 bases spanning the gap. CDR3 region: CASRGLGDTQYF. The CDR3 nucleotides are TGTGCCAGCAGGGGACTTGGAGATACGCAGTATTTT.

On this clone: A junction boundary mismatches the germline segment, possibly from a read error. The rearrangement uses TRBV5-1 and TRBJ2-7, with a weak D call TRBD1 (6 bases). The CDR3 loop spans 12 amino acids. The germline V gene has CDR1 SGHRS and CDR2 YFSETQ. CDR3 DNA: TGCGCCAGCAGCTATGACAGGACGCCTCCCTCCTTC. Amino acids: CASSYDRTPPSF.

The chain employs TRBV6-5 and TRBJ1-5; possible D gene TRBD1, 6 bases. Trimming shortened V by 11 bases and J by 5 bases, and 16 bases separated the two germline ends. The CDR3 is 13 residues long. Per germline, CDR1 MNHEY and CDR2 SVGAGI. The CDR3 reads CALRRGADQPQHF. CDR3 nucleotides: TGTGCCCTGCGGCGGGGGGCTGATCAGCCCCAGCATTTT.